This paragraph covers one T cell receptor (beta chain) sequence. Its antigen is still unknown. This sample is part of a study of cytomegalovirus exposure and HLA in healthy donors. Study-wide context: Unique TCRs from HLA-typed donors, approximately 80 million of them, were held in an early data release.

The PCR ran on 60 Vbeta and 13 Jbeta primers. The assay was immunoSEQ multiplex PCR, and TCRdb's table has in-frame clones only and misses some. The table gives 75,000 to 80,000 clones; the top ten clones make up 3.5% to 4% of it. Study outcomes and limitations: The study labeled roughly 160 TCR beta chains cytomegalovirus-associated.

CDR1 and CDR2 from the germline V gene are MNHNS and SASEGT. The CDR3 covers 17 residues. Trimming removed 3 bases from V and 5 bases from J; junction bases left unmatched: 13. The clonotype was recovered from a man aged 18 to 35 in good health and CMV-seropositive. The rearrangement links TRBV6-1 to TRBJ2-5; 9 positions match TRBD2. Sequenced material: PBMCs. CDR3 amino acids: CASSDSESGGGAETQYF. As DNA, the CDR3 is TGTGCCAGCAGTGATAGTGAATCGGGCGGGGGGGCGGAGACCCAGTACTTC.